These T cell receptor beta chains were read from a single sample in a study of early T cells in non-severe SARS-CoV-2 infection. TCRdb re-analysed the 5' RACE reads in MiXCR, keeping a single row per CDR3 protein. This table holds 70,000 to 85,000 distinct CDR3 sequences, more than 4% found once. This specimen was whole blood, taken at baseline. The receptors were sampled from an adult who was a healthcare worker with PCR-confirmed SARS-CoV-2 infection or an uninfected control (not recorded which). The CDR3 runs from the conserved cysteine through the conserved F or W. Fields, in order: D gene, V gene, clone size, J gene, CDR3 protein, CDR3 DNA. A D gene is named only where the DNA matches it firmly. The size field is filled for only some rows; it gives once, few, many or a size class.

.	TRBV7-8	.	TRBJ2-3	CASSLERPPRNTQYF	TGTGCCAGCAGCTTAGAAAGGCCACCTCGGAATACGCAGTATTTT
.	TRBV12-3/TRBV12-4	.	TRBJ2-1	CASSFGLPPYNEQFF	TGTGCCAGCAGTTTTGGACTACCTCCCTACAATGAGCAGTTCTTC
.	TRBV11-2	many	TRBJ1-1	CASSLDAVSTEAFF	TGTGCCAGCAGCTTAGATGCAGTGAGTACTGAAGCTTTCTTT
.	TRBV13	many	TRBJ2-3	CASSLGTSEDTQYF	TGTGCCAGCAGCTTAGGAACCAGCGAAGATACGCAGTATTTT
TRBD1	TRBV5-1	few	TRBJ2-3	CASSFTGTEGNTQYF	TGCGCCAGCAGCTTTACCGGGACAGAAGGAAATACGCAGTATTTT
TRBD1	TRBV7-2	many	TRBJ1-3	CASSLTGGYSGNTIYF	TGTGCCAGCAGCCTGACAGGGGGCTACTCTGGAAACACCATATATTTT
.	TRBV12-3/TRBV12-4	many	TRBJ2-5	CASSSWRADGGETQYF	TGTGCCAGCAGTTCCTGGCGAGCGGACGGGGGAGAGACCCAGTACTTC
.	TRBV3-1	many	TRBJ1-1	CASSPMPGGNTEAFF	TGTGCCAGCAGCCCCATGCCAGGAGGGAACACTGAAGCTTTCTTT
.	TRBV18	many	TRBJ2-7	CASSPSAGSYEQYF	TGTGCCAGCTCACCGTCCGCCGGCTCCTACGAGCAGTACTTC
.	TRBV12-3/TRBV12-4	few	TRBJ2-3	CASSLVRGADTQYF	TGTGCCAGCAGTTTAGTACGGGGAGCAGATACGCAGTATTTT
.	TRBV12-3/TRBV12-4	few	TRBJ2-7	CASSLEGPYEQYF	TGTGCCAGCAGTTTAGAGGGCCCCTACGAGCAGTACTTC
.	TRBV5-5	few	TRBJ1-6	CASSSDKSSYNSPLHF	TGTGCCAGCAGCTCCGACAAGAGCTCCTATAATTCACCCCTCCACTTT
.	TRBV2	few	TRBJ1-1	CASTVARGNTEAFF	TGTGCCAGCACCGTTGCCCGAGGGAACACTGAAGCTTTCTTT
.	TRBV10-3	many	TRBJ2-3	CASGHSGTSTDTQYF	TGTGCCTCCGGGCACAGCGGTACTAGCACAGATACGCAGTATTTT
.	TRBV7-9	.	TRBJ2-3	CASLPSFTDTQYF	TGTGCCAGCCTCCCAAGCTTCACAGATACGCAGTATTTT
.	TRBV28	.	TRBJ1-1	CASRWTFPSEAFF	TGTGCCAGCAGGTGGACCTTCCCCTCTGAAGCTTTCTTT
.	TRBV12-3/TRBV12-4	.	TRBJ2-5	CASSLGAAGYQYF	TGTGCCAGCAGTTTAGGGGCGGCAGGGTATCAGTACTTC
.	TRBV4-1	many	TRBJ2-7	CASSQDRGIEQYF	TGCGCCAGCAGCCAAGATAGGGGCATCGAGCAGTACTTC